This TCR beta chain came from a study of long-term antiretroviral therapy in people with HIV. Study findings and constraints: Within the repertoire, clones expanded before ART were dominant at all time points.

Germline V CDR1 and CDR2: MNHEY, SMNVEV (reference sequence). This CDR3 is built from 14 residues. J lost 7 bases, V lost 7 bases, and 12 bases had no gene match. Each donor had at least one pre-ART and at least two post-ART PBMC samples. With regard to this clone: What it binds is not known.

Samples were assayed with immunoSEQ v3.0 at survey level. The method was immunoSEQ multiplex PCR; TCRdb's version includes in-frame clones alone and lacks a portion of them. The table records some 25,000 clones, 65% to 90% of them present only once. This clonotype was sampled from a man aged 50-60 years with HIV. The chain couples TRBV27 to TRBJ1-2; 7 bases are a match to TRBD1. This specimen was unsorted PBMCs, taken 1.2 years after starting antiretroviral therapy. CDR3 sequence: CASTSTPTGTGYTF. In DNA form, the CDR3 reads TGTGCCAGCACCTCAACCCCGACAGGGACTGGCTACACCTTC.